Below are 25 T cell receptor beta chains sequenced from a single sample in a study of T-cell reconstitution after alpha-beta-depleted transplantation in children. Researchers prepared the TCRbeta library using unique molecular identifiers, the study reports. TCRdb redid the calling of the PCR reads with MiXCR, one entry per CDR3 protein. In the table there are about 540,000 distinct CDR3 sequences, roughly 18% of which are singletons. Source: PBMCs from the stem cell graft donor, taken from the stem cell graft. The receptors stem from a human donor who donated a stem cell graft to a child with acute lymphoblastic leukemia.

The chain recombines TRBV28 with TRBJ1-2; the match to TRBD1 covers 8 bases. Germline V CDR1 and CDR2: MDHEN, SYDVKM. CDR3 length: 14 residues. Trimming cost V 8 bases and J 8 bases; bases outside gene matches: 13. The CDR3 sequence is CASGSRGRAEGYTF. CDR3 DNA sequence: TGTGCCAGCGGTTCCAGGGGGCGAGCGGAAGGCTACACCTTC.

This clonotype was counted only a few times. CDR3 region: CSVFSSYNEQFF. CDR3 DNA sequence: TGCAGCGTCTTTAGCTCCTACAATGAGCAGTTCTTC. The V call is TRBV29-1, the J call TRBJ2-1; D call uncertain. The ends were cut back, 6 bases at V and 0 bases at J, with 6 bases in the middle. This CDR3 region has 12 residues. Germline loops: CDR1 SQVTM, CDR2 ANQGSEA.

This chain joins TRBV7-2 and TRBJ2-1, with 9 nucleotides matching TRBD1. J gave up 3 bases and V 7 bases, and 13 bases lay outside the gene matches. The CDR3 extends over 17 amino acids. Per the germline V gene, CDR1 is SGHTA and CDR2 is FQGNSA. The CDR3 spells CASNKGAGTGNYNEQFF. The CDR3 DNA sequence: TGTGCCAGCAATAAGGGCGCCGGGACAGGGAACTACAATGAGCAGTTCTTC.

The chain is built from TRBV20-1 and TRBJ2-1, with 12 bases that match TRBD2. CDR3 length: 16 amino acids. The germline CDR1 and CDR2 sequences are DFQATT and SNEGSKA (reference sequence). V lost 3 bases, J lost 8 bases, and 11 bases stayed unmatched. The CDR3 region has the DNA TGCAGTGCTAGGGGACTAGCGGGCTTCCGTAGAGATGAGCAGTTCTTC. It specifies CSARGLAGFRRDEQFF.

The chain employs TRBV12-3 or TRBV12-4 and TRBJ2-3; no clear D gene. V was pared by 3 bases and J by 6 bases, with 10 bases between. The length of the CDR3 is 13 residues. The CDR3 loop reads CASSFGWLDTQYF. The CDR3 coding sequence is TGTGCCAGCAGTTTCGGGTGGCTTGATACGCAGTATTTT.

This clonotype came up once. The V call is TRBV2, the J call TRBJ2-4; perhaps TRBD1 as D (5 bases). V was cut by 10 bases and J by 1 base, with 11 bases left in between. Germline values: CDR1 SNHLY, CDR2 FYNNEI. The CDR3 has 13 residues. The CDR3 bases are TGTGCCACTACGACAGACGCCAAAAACATTCAGTACTTC. It codes for CATTTDAKNIQYF.

This sequence joins TRBV7-2 and TRBJ1-4, with no clear D. Trimming pared 2 bases from V and 8 bases from J, leaving 12 bases between. The germline gives CDR1 SGHTA, CDR2 FQGNSA. The CDR3 runs 14 residues. The CDR3 here is CASSLLRIKEKLFF. In DNA form, the CDR3 reads TGTGCCAGCAGCTTATTGCGAATAAAGGAAAAACTGTTTTTT.

This clonotype has more than one count but fewer than ten. In DNA form, the CDR3 reads TGCAGTGCTAGCCCCACTGGAAGGAACACTGAAGCTTTCTTT. Translated, it gives CSASPTGRNTEAFF. This chain joins TRBV20-1 and TRBJ1-1; D gene ambiguous. Germline CDR1 is DFQATT and CDR2 is SNEGSKA (reference sequence). The CDR3 consists of 14 residues. Deletions cut 3 bases from V and 1 base from J, with 12 bases between.

The V gene is TRBV18, the J gene TRBJ1-1; D is unclear. The germline gives CDR1 KGHSH, CDR2 LQKENI. The CDR3 is made up of 16 amino acids. Trimming shortened V by 2 bases and J by 4 bases, and 17 bases separated the two germline ends. The CDR3 region is CASSPVSQARTTEAFF. In DNA, the CDR3 is TGTGCCAGCTCACCAGTCAGTCAAGCGCGAACCACTGAAGCTTTCTTT.

This clonotype was detected a few times. The CDR3 loop reads CASSIDRSYNEQFF. As DNA, the CDR3 is TGTGCCAGCAGCATTGACAGGTCCTACAATGAGCAGTTCTTC. This rearrangement joins TRBV5-5 to TRBJ2-1; D may be TRBD1 (6 bases). The CDR3 sequence is 14 residues long. Germline CDR1 is SGHKS and CDR2 is YYEKEE (reference sequence). Trimming took 4 bases from V and 1 from J, leaving 9 bases between them.

V is TRBV9 and J is TRBJ2-2; D gene unclear. The CDR3 has 14 residues. V shed 4 bases and J shed 6 bases, with 13 bases lying between them. Germline V gives CDR1 SGDLS, CDR2 YYNGEE. The CDR3 region is CASSPGPTPGELFF. The CDR3 coding sequence is TGTGCCAGCAGCCCCGGACCCACCCCCGGGGAGCTGTTTTTT.

This clonotype has just a few counts. The chain employs TRBV4-1 and TRBJ2-2, with 8 bases identical to TRBD1. Looked up from germline, CDR1 is MGHRA and CDR2 is YSYEKL. There are 15 residues in the CDR3. The V segment lost 3 bases and the J segment 8 bases; nucleotides outside the gene matches: 8. The CDR3 DNA reads as TGCGCCAGCAGCCATTCGACAGGGGCCCTAGGGGAGCTGTTTTTT. Protein: CASSHSTGALGELFF.

The chain recombines TRBV12-3 or TRBV12-4 with TRBJ1-1, with D uncertain. V was trimmed by 6 bases and J by 8 bases, leaving 10 bases between them. The CDR3 covers 11 residues. The CDR3 region has the DNA TGTGCCAGCAGCTCGAGGGTGGAAGCTTTCTTT. Protein sequence: CASSSRVEAFF.

This sequence joins TRBV4-1 and TRBJ1-2, with TRBD1 as a possible D gene (5 bases). Germline loops: CDR1 MGHRA, CDR2 YSYEKL. The V and J ends lost 1 base and 4 bases respectively, with 22 bases between them. This CDR3 spans 18 amino acids. CDR3 in DNA: TGCGCCAGCAGCCAAGGGTCAGGGAGGGCCAGAGGAGGCTATGGCTACACCTTC. Protein: CASSQGSGRARGGYGYTF.

In its sample, this clonotype was seen a few times. This chain links TRBV5-1 with TRBJ2-3; D is perhaps TRBD2 (6 bases). The CDR3 runs to 15 residues. Germline V CDR1 and CDR2: SGHRS, YFSETQ. V was trimmed by 3 bases and J by 4 bases, leaving 15 bases between them. The DNA for the CDR3 is TGCGCCAGCAGCTCGACTCGGGAGCTGGCAGATACGCAGTATTTT. Its translation: CASSSTRELADTQYF.

The chain couples TRBV29-1 to TRBJ2-3, with D tentatively TRBD2 (5 bases). V lost 5 bases and J 5 bases, leaving 11 bases between the germline ends. CDR1 is SQVTM and CDR2 is ANQGSEA in the germline V gene. The CDR3 covers 12 residues. CDR3 amino acids: CSVPFAGDTQYF. CDR3 DNA: TGCAGCGTTCCTTTCGCGGGAGATACGCAGTATTTT.

CDR3 in amino acids: CASSSLYETGWKTQYF. CDR3 nucleotide sequence: TGTGCCAGCAGCTCCCTCTACGAGACAGGGTGGAAGACCCAGTACTTC. J is TRBJ2-5 and V is TRBV7-9; the match to TRBD1 covers 7 bases. Germline V gene lookup returns CDR1 SEHNR and CDR2 FQNEAQ (reference sequence). Trimming took 4 bases from V and 6 from J; bases not matched to a gene: 14. The CDR3 is made up of 16 amino acids.

This clonotype was observed a handful of times. This chain joins TRBV11-2 and TRBJ1-1; 9 nucleotides align to TRBD1. The CDR3 has 16 amino acids. Trimming took 7 bases from V and 0 from J; bases not matched to a gene: 9. From germline, CDR1 is SGHAT and CDR2 FQNNGV. The CDR3 here is CASTGNRGLLNTEAFF. CDR3 sequence (DNA): TGTGCCAGCACCGGTAACAGGGGGCTCCTGAACACTGAAGCTTTCTTT.

V gene TRBV5-1 combines with J gene TRBJ1-4; 8 bases match TRBD1. Germline loops: CDR1 SGHRS, CDR2 YFSETQ. The J segment lost 7 bases and the V segment lost 5 bases, leaving 13 bases of the junction unmatched. This CDR3 is 16 amino acids long. CDR3 DNA: TGCGCCAGCAGTTTCAGTGACTTACAGGGGGTTGAAAAACTGTTTTTT. It specifies CASSFSDLQGVEKLFF.

This clonotype was counted many times. V is TRBV7-7 and J is TRBJ2-5; 8 bases agree with TRBD1. V was pared by 6 bases and J by 5 bases, with 11 bases of the junction left unmatched. Germline V CDR1 and CDR2: SSHAT, FNYEAQ (reference sequence). This CDR3 comprises 15 residues. The CDR3 sequence: CASSLGQGGRETQYF. DNA for the CDR3: TGTGCCAGCAGTCTCGGACAGGGTGGAAGGGAGACCCAGTACTTC.

CDR3 protein: CASSRRGGRETQYF. CDR3 in DNA: TGTGCCAGCAGCAGACGGGGGGGCCGAGAGACCCAGTACTTC. The V call is TRBV12-3 or TRBV12-4, the J call TRBJ2-5; 8 bases fit TRBD2. Trimming removed 6 bases from V and 4 bases from J; junction bases left unmatched: 7. This CDR3 has 14 residues.

J is TRBJ2-3 and V is TRBV12-3 or TRBV12-4; D gene unclear. V lost 8 bases, J lost 2 bases, and 11 bases lay in between. This CDR3 spans 13 amino acids. In DNA form, the CDR3 reads TGTGCCAGCCGAAAAGATCTCACAGATACGCAGTATTTT. It specifies CASRKDLTDTQYF.

The chain is built from TRBV6-1 and TRBJ2-7; 9 bases line up with TRBD1. Looked up from germline, CDR1 is MNHNS and CDR2 is SASEGT. The CDR3 spans 16 residues. The V gene end was trimmed by 7 bases and the J gene end by 4 bases; junction bases not matched to a gene: 14. CDR3 in amino acids: CASKWRSGTGLYEQYF. DNA for the CDR3: TGTGCCAGCAAATGGAGAAGCGGGACAGGGTTATACGAGCAGTACTTC.

The sample holds a few counts of this clonotype. The V call is TRBV12-5, the J call TRBJ2-7, with D possibly being TRBD2 (6 bases). The CDR3 is 14 amino acids. CDR1 and CDR2 (germline): LGHNT, FRNRAP. V dropped 3 bases and J dropped 0 bases, with 9 bases sitting between them. The CDR3 protein is CASGFTGGSYEQYF. CDR3 DNA: TGTGCTAGTGGTTTTACCGGGGGCTCCTACGAGCAGTACTTC.

This clonotype has more than one count but fewer than ten. The chain uses TRBV29-1 and TRBJ2-5; D unresolved. Germline V lookup: CDR1 SQVTM, CDR2 ANQGSEA. Between the trimmed V and J ends, which lost 3 bases and 0 bases, there was a span of 8 bases. This CDR3 region has 13 residues. The CDR3 is CSVDSGYQETQYF. The CDR3 DNA sequence: TGCAGCGTTGATTCAGGATACCAAGAGACCCAGTACTTC.